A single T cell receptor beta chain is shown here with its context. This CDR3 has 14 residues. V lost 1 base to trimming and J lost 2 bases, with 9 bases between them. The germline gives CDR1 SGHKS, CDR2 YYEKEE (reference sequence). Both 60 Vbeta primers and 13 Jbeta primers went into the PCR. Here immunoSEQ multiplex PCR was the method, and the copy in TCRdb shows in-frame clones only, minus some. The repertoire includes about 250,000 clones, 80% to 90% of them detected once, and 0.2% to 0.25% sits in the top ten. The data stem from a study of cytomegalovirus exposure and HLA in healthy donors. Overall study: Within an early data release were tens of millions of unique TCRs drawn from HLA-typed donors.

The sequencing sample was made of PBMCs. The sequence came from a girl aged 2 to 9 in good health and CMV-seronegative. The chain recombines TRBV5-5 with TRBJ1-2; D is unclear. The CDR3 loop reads CASSLPSLNYGYTF. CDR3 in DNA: TGTGCCAGCAGCTTGCCTTCACTAAACTATGGCTACACCTTC.